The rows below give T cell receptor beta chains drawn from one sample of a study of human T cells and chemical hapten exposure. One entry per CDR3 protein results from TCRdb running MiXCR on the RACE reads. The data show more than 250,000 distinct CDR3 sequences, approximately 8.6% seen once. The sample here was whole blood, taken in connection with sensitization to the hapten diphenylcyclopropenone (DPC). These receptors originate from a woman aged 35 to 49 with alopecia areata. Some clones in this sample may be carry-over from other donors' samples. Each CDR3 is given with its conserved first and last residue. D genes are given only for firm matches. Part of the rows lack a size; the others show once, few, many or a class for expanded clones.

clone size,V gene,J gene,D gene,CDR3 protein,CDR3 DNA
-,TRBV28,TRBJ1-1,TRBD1,CASSIRDSRTEAFF,TGTGCCAGCAGTATACGGGACAGCCGGACTGAAGCTTTCTTT
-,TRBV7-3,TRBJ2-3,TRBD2,CASSGLTSGSTDTQYF,TGTGCCAGCAGCGGTCTGACTAGCGGGAGTACAGATACGCAGTATTTT
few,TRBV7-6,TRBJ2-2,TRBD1,CASSLGQGANTGELFF,TGTGCCAGCAGCTTAGGACAGGGGGCGAACACCGGGGAGCTGTTTTTT
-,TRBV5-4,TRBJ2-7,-,CASSLRGGRSYEQYF,TGTGCCAGCAGCCTACGAGGAGGGCGTAGCTACGAGCAGTACTTC
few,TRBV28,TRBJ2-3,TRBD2,CASSLLRGRAQYF,TGTGCCAGCAGTTTATTGCGGGGGAGGGCGCAGTATTTT
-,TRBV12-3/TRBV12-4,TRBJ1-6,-,CASSLENQGHNNSPLHF,TGTGCCAGCAGTTTAGAGAACCAGGGACACAATAATTCACCCCTCCACTTT
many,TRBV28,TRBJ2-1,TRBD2,CASSVAGGLRNEQFF,TGTGCCAGCAGCGTAGCGGGAGGGTTACGGAATGAGCAGTTCTTC
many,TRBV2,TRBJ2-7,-,CASSPFSSYEQYF,TGTGCCAGCAGCCCATTTAGCTCCTACGAGCAGTACTTC
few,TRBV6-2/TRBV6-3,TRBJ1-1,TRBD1,CASSMTGDNTEAFF,TGTGCCAGCAGCATGACAGGGGACAACACTGAAGCTTTCTTT
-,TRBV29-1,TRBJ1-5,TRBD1,CNDRVRNQPQHF,TGCAACGACAGGGTAAGGAATCAGCCCCAGCATTTT
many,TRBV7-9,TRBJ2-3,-,CASSLAGRTDTQYF,TGTGCCAGCAGCCTGGCGGGGCGCACAGATACGCAGTATTTT
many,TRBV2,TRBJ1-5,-,CASGGTRNQPQHF,TGTGCCAGCGGGGGGACGCGCAATCAGCCCCAGCATTTT
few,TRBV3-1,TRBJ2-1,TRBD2,CASSRTLLAGAVSYNEQFF,TGTGCCAGCAGTCGAACTTTACTAGCGGGAGCTGTCTCCTACAATGAGCAGTTCTTC
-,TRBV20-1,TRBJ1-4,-,CSASEDATNEKLFF,TGCAGTGCTAGTGAAGATGCAACTAATGAAAAACTGTTTTTT
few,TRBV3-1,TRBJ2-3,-,CASSQVPDTQYF,TGTGCCAGCAGCCAAGTCCCAGATACGCAGTATTTT
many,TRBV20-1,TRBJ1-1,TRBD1,CSAREGQARMNTEAFF,TGCAGTGCTAGGGAGGGACAGGCCAGAATGAACACTGAAGCTTTCTTT
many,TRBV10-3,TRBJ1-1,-,CAITGTSNTEAFF,TGTGCCATCACCGGGACTTCAAACACTGAAGCTTTCTTT
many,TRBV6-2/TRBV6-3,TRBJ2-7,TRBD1,CASSFPNYPGQGSYEQYF,TGTGCCAGCAGTTTTCCAAATTACCCGGGACAGGGGTCCTACGAGCAGTACTTC
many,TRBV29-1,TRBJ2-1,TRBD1,CSVEDRVWDNEQFF,TGCAGCGTAGAGGACAGGGTATGGGACAATGAGCAGTTCTTC
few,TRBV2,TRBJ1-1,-,CASKKGLGIRTEAFF,TGTGCCAGCAAGAAGGGGTTGGGGATAAGGACTGAAGCTTTCTTT
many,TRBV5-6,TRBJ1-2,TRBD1,CASSLPQGGRLYGYTF,TGTGCCAGCAGCTTGCCCCAGGGGGGCCGCCTTTATGGCTACACCTTC
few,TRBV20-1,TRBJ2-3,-,CSARRGDTQYF,TGCAGTGCTAGACGGGGAGATACGCAGTATTTT
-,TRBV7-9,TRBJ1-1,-,CASSLGLAGVNTEAFF,TGTGCCAGCAGCTTAGGACTCGCGGGGGTGAACACTGAAGCTTTCTTT
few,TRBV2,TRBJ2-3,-,CASSRDSVSTDTQYF,TGTGCCAGCAGCAGGGACTCGGTTAGCACAGATACGCAGTATTTT
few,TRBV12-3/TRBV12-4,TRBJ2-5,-,CASSVARSEAQYF,TGTGCCAGCAGTGTGGCCCGGAGCGAAGCCCAGTACTTC
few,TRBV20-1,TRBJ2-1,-,CSGEPSAYNEQFF,TGCAGTGGGGAACCTAGCGCGTACAATGAGCAGTTCTTC
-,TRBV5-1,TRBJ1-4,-,CASSSGVATNEKLFF,TGCGCCAGCAGCTCAGGCGTAGCAACTAATGAAAAACTGTTTTTT
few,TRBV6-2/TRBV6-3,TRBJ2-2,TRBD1,CASSYPGQTPVFVGELFF,TGTGCCAGCAGTTACCCGGGACAGACACCCGTGTTTGTCGGGGAGCTGTTTTTT
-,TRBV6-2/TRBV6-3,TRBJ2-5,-,CASSQRASEETQYF,TGTGCCAGCAGTCAAAGGGCCTCGGAGGAGACCCAGTACTTC
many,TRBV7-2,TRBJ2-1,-,CASSLVGTGEQFF,TGTGCCAGCAGCTTAGTGGGGACTGGTGAGCAGTTCTTC
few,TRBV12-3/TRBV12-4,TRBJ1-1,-,CASSFPPLNTEAFF,TGTGCCAGCAGTTTCCCCCCGCTGAACACTGAAGCTTTCTTT
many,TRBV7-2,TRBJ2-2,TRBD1,CASREGQGASGELFF,TGTGCCAGCAGGGAGGGACAGGGGGCGTCCGGGGAGCTGTTTTTT
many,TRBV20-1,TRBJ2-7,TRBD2,CSAHAGVSQNEQYF,TGCAGTGCCCATGCGGGAGTGTCCCAAAACGAGCAGTACTTC
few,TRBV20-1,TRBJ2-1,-,CSAHRLVFVSYNEQFF,TGCAGTGCACATCGACTAGTATTTGTCTCCTACAATGAGCAGTTCTTC
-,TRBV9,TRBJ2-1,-,CASSVRSDGGLNEQFF,TGTGCCAGCAGCGTACGGAGCGACGGGGGTCTCAATGAGCAGTTCTTC
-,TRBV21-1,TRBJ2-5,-,CASSKASPPGLAGQETQYF,TGTGCCAGCAGCAAAGCATCTCCCCCGGGACTAGCGGGACAAGAGACCCAGTACTTC
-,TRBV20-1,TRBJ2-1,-,CSARAPVLGTYNEQFF,TGCAGTGCTAGAGCCCCGGTGCTGGGCACCTACAATGAGCAGTTCTTC
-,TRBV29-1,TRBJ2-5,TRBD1,CSVGRGETQYF,TGCAGCGTTGGCAGGGGGGAGACCCAGTACTTC
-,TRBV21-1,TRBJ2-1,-,CASSKYWTPTRGSYNEQFF,TGTGCCAGCAGCAAGTATTGGACCCCGACGAGGGGCTCCTACAATGAGCAGTTCTTC
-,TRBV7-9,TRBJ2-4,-,CASSLPSGTSSIQYF,TGTGCCAGCAGCTTACCTTCGGGGACTTCGAGCATTCAGTACTTC
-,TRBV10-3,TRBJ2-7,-,CAISESRSSYEQYF,TGTGCCATCAGTGAGTCCCGGAGCTCCTACGAGCAGTACTTC
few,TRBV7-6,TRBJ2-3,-,CASSLLDSFTDTQYF,TGTGCCAGCAGCTTACTAGACAGTTTCACAGATACGCAGTATTTT
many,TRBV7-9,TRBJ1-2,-,CASSLDMWYGYTF,TGTGCCAGCAGCTTAGATATGTGGTATGGCTACACCTTC
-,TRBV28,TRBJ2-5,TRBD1,CASSLDRGATQYF,TGTGCCAGCAGTTTAGACAGGGGGGCAACCCAGTACTTC
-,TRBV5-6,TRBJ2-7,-,CASSRSGSEYF,TGTGCCAGCAGCCGTTCGGGCTCCGAGTACTTC
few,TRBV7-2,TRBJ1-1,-,CASSFGTLGTEAFF,TGTGCCAGCAGCTTTGGGACTCTGGGCACTGAAGCTTTCTTT
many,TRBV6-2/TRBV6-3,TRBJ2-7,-,CASSDRDSGVSYEQYF,TGTGCCAGCAGTGACCGGGACTCCGGAGTATCCTACGAGCAGTACTTC
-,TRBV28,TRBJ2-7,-,CASTYRGDKQYF,TGTGCCAGCACCTACCGCGGGGACAAGCAGTACTTC
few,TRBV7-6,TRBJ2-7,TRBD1,CASSYRPTGGGGTPYEQYF,TGTGCCAGCAGCTACCGCCCGACAGGGGGAGGTGGGACCCCCTACGAGCAGTACTTC
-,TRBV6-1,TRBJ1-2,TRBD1,CAIRTGDNYGYTF,TGTGCCATTCGGACAGGGGATAACTATGGCTACACCTTC
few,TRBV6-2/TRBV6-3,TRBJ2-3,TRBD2,CASSLRGTSGTDTQYF,TGTGCCAGCAGCCTACGTGGGACTAGCGGAACAGATACGCAGTATTTT
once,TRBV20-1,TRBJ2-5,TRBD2,CSARLGREETQYF,TGCAGTGCTAGGCTCGGGAGGGAAGAGACCCAGTACTTC